This is a list of T cell receptor beta chains from one sample in a study of T cells in Graves' hyperthyroidism and ophthalmopathy. One entry per CDR3 protein, called by TCRdb with MiXCR from the multiplex PCR reads. Among 600,000 to 650,000 distinct CDR3 sequences, 20% to 25% were seen once, and the ten largest hold roughly 30%. Source material: blood. The receptors were gathered from a man aged 25-45 years with Graves' ophthalmopathy. The CDR3 runs from the conserved cysteine through the conserved F or W. A D gene is named only where the DNA matches it firmly. Clone size, where shown, is once, few, many, or a class for clones that have expanded.

d_call | j_call | v_call | clone_size | cdr3_aa | cdr3_nt
. | TRBJ2-1 | TRBV20-1 | few | CSARRQGGEQFF | TGCAGTGCTAGAAGGCAGGGCGGTGAGCAGTTCTTC
. | TRBJ2-7 | TRBV5-5 | . | CASSFPGNEQYF | TGTGCCAGCAGCTTCCCGGGGAACGAGCAGTACTTC
. | TRBJ2-7 | TRBV14 | few | CASSPQVVQGEQYF | TGTGCCAGCAGCCCACAAGTGGTTCAGGGCGAGCAGTACTTC
TRBD1 | TRBJ2-7 | TRBV28 | . | CASSSPGTVHEQYF | TGTGCCAGCAGCTCCCCCGGGACAGTCCACGAGCAGTACTTC
. | TRBJ2-1 | TRBV11-2 | many | CASSERRAGSYNEQFF | TGTGCCAGCAGCGAAAGACGGGCGGGATCCTACAATGAGCAGTTCTTC
. | TRBJ2-6 | TRBV30 | few | CAWSAPGANVLTF | TGTGCCTGGAGCGCGCCCGGGGCCAACGTCCTGACTTTC
. | TRBJ1-1 | TRBV6-2/TRBV6-3 | . | CASSNRRSTEAFF | TGTGCCAGCAGTAACCGGCGGTCCACTGAAGCTTTCTTT
TRBD1 | TRBJ2-6 | TRBV6-2/TRBV6-3 | . | CASSEGQYGANVPTF | TGTGCCAGCAGCGAGGGACAGTATGGGGCCAACGTCCCGACTTTC
TRBD2 | TRBJ2-1 | TRBV28 | many | CASSRSSGGGGKQFF | TGTGCCAGCAGTCGCTCTAGCGGGGGGGGGGGAAAGCAGTTCTTC
TRBD1 | TRBJ1-1 | TRBV29-1 | few | CSAAEGATEAFF | TGCAGCGCCGCCGAGGGGGCCACTGAAGCTTTCTTT
TRBD2 | TRBJ2-7 | TRBV13 | . | CASSSPGLDYEQYF | TGTGCCAGCAGCTCCCCGGGACTAGACTACGAGCAGTACTTC
. | TRBJ2-5 | TRBV28 | . | CASSPLDSDTRTQYF | TGTGCCAGCAGCCCCCTGGACTCCGATACCAGGACCCAGTACTTC
. | TRBJ2-1 | TRBV6-2/TRBV6-3 | few | CASSYAGYEQFF | TGTGCCAGCAGTTACGCGGGGTATGAGCAGTTCTTC
TRBD1 | TRBJ2-3 | TRBV12-3/TRBV12-4 | few | CASSFRQGAGGQYF | TGTGCCAGCAGTTTTAGGCAGGGGGCTGGAGGGCAGTATTTT
TRBD2 | TRBJ2-7 | TRBV2 | many | CASSGEGFGEQYF | TGTGCCAGCAGTGGGGAGGGATTCGGCGAGCAGTACTTC
. | TRBJ2-4 | TRBV30 | many | CAWSMGKNIQYF | TGTGCCTGGAGTATGGGGAAAAACATTCAGTACTTC
TRBD2 | TRBJ2-1 | TRBV5-5 | few | CASGLADRSYNEQFF | TGTGCCAGCGGGCTAGCGGATCGCTCCTACAATGAGCAGTTCTTC
. | TRBJ1-5 | TRBV6-4 | few | CASSDMGPPRICNQPQHF | TGTGCCAGCAGTGACATGGGACCTCCGAGGATATGCAATCAGCCCCAGCATTTT
. | TRBJ2-7 | TRBV18 | . | CASSPDLNYEQYF | TGTGCCAGCTCTCCGGACCTAAACTACGAGCAGTACTTC
TRBD1 | TRBJ1-6 | TRBV14 | . | CASSTYPQGSSSYNSPLHF | TGTGCCAGCAGTACCTATCCACAGGGGTCGAGCTCCTATAATTCACCCCTCCACTTT